This passage covers 5 T cell receptor beta chains from one sample sequenced in a study of blood T cell repertoires in COVID-19. Generated by immunoSEQ multiplex PCR, the TCRdb table keeps only in-frame clones and is missing some. The repertoire includes over 50,000 clones, 80% to 90% of them detected once, and 25% to 30% sits in the top ten. Sequenced sample: peripheral blood. These receptors originate from a human donor in a cohort sampled during active COVID-19.

This clone has more than one count but fewer than ten. The chain uses TRBV11-2 and TRBJ1-5, with D maybe TRBD1 (5 bases). This CDR3 has 15 amino acids. Germline assignment: CDR1 SGHAT and CDR2 FQNNGV. V lost 0 bases to trimming and J lost 6 bases, with 12 bases between them. The CDR3 spells CASSLDLGLFQPQHF. The CDR3 DNA reads as TGTGCCAGCAGCTTAGATTTGGGGCTTTTTCAGCCCCAGCATTTT.

The V call is TRBV13, the J call TRBJ2-7; tentative D call: TRBD2 (6 bases). Per germline, CDR1 PRHDT and CDR2 FYEKMQ (reference sequence). The CDR3 runs to 13 residues. V was trimmed by 3 bases and J by 7 bases, leaving 13 bases between them. The CDR3 sequence: CASSLTSGGEQYF. The CDR3 bases are TGTGCCAGCAGCTTGACTAGTGGCGGAGAGCAGTACTTC.

The chain joins TRBV5-1 to TRBJ2-1; 7 bases are shared with TRBD1. Germline CDR1 and CDR2: SGHRS and YFSETQ. Trimming took 0 bases from V and 4 from J; bases not matched to a gene: 4. The CDR3 is made up of 15 amino acids. In nucleotides, the CDR3 is TGCGCCAGCAGCTTGGGACAGGGTGGTTACAATGAGCAGTTCTTC. Translation: CASSLGQGGYNEQFF. The full variable domain, completed using reference TRBV5-1 and TRBJ2-1, is KAGVTQTPRYLIKTRGQQVTLSCSPISGHRSVSWYQQTPGQGLQFLFEYFSETQRNKGNFPGRFSGRQFSNSRSEMNVSTLELGDSALYLCASSLGQGGYNEQFFGPGTRLTVL.

This clone has just a few counts. The chain joins TRBV5-1 to TRBJ2-3; D is ambiguous. The CDR3 is made up of 16 amino acids. Germline values: CDR1 SGHRS, CDR2 YFSETQ. V was pared by 0 bases and J by 2 bases, with 13 bases between. CDR3 sequence reads: CASSLVEVAPTDTQYF. The CDR3 DNA sequence: TGCGCCAGCAGCTTGGTCGAGGTCGCCCCCACAGATACGCAGTATTTT.

The chain employs TRBV20-1 and TRBJ1-2; no clear D. This CDR3 has 11 amino acids. The germline gives CDR1 DFQATT, CDR2 SNEGSKA (reference sequence). CDR3 coding DNA: TGCAGCTTAGCAGACCACTATGGCTACACCTTC. It specifies CSLADHYGYTF.